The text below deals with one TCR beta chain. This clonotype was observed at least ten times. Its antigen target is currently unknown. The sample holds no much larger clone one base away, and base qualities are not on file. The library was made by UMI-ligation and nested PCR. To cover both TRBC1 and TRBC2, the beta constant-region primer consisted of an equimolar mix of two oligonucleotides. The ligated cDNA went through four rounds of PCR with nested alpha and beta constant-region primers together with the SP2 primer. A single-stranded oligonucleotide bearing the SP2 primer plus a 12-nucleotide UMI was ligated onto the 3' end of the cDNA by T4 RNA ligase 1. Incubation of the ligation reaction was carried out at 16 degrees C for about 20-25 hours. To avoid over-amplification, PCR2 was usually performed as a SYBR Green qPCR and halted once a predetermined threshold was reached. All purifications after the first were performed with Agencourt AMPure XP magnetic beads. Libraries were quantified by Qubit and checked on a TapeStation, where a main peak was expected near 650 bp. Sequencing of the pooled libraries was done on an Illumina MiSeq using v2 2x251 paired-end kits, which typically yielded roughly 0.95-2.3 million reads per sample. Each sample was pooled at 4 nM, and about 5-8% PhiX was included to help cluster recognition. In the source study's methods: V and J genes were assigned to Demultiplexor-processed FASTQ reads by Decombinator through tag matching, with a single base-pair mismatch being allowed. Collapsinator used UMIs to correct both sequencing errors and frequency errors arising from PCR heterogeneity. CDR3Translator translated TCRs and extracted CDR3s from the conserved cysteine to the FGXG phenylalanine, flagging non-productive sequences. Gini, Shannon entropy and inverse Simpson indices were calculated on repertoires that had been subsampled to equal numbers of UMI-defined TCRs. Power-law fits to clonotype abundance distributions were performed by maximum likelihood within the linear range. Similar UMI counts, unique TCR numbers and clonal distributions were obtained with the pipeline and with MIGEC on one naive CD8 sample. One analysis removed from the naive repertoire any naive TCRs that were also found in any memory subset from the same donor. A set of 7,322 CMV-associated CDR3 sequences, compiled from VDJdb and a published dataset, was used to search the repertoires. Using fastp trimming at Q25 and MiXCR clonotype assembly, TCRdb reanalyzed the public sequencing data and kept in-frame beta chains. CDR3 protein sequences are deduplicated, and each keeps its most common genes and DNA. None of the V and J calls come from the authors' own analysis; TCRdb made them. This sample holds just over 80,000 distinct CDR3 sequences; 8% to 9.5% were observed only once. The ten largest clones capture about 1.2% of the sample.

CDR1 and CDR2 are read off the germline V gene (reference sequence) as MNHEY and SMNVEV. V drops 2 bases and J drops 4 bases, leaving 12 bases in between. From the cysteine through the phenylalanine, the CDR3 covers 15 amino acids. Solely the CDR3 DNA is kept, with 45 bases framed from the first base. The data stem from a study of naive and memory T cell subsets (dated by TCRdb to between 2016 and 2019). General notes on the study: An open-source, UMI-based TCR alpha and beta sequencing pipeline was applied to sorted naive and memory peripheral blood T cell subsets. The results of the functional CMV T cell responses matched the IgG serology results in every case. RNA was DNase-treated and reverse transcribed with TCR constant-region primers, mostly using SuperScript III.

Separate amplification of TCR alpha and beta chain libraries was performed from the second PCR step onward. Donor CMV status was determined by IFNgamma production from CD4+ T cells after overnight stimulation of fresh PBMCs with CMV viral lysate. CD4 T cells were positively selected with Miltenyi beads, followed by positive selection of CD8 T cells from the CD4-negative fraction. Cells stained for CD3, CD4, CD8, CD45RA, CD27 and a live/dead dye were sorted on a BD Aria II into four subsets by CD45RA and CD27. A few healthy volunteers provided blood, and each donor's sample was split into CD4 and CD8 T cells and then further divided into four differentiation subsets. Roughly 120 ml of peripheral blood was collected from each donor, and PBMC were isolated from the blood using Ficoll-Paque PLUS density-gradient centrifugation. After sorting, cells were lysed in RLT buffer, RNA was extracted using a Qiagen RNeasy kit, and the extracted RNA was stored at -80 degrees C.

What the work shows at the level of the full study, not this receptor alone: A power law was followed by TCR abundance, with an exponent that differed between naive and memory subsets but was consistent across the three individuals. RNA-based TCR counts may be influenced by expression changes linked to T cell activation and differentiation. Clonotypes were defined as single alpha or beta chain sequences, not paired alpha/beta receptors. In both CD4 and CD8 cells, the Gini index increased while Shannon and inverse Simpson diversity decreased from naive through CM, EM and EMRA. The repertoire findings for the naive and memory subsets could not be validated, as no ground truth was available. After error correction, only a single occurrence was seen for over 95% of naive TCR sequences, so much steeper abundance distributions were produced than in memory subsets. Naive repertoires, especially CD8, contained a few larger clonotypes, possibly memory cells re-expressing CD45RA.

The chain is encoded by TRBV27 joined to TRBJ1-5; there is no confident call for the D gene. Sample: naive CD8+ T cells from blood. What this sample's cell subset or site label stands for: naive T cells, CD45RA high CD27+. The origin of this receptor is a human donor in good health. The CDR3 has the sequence CASSLSGNGNQPQHF. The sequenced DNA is TGTGCCAGCAGTTTAAGCGGAAATGGAAATCAGCCCCAGCATTTT.